These 8 T cell receptor beta chains were all obtained from the same sample, sequenced in a study of blood T cell repertoires in COVID-19. Profiled with immunoSEQ multiplex PCR; TCRdb holds only in-frame clones, not every one. The sample contains fewer than 300,000 clones, over 75% of which appear only once. Sequencing used peripheral blood. These receptors all come from a human donor with COVID-19, enrolled during active disease. The donor label of this sample is uncertain.

Note on this clone: Other DNA sequences within the sample encode an identical CDR3. The chain employs TRBV30 and TRBJ2-5; no clear D gene. CDR1 is GTSNPN and CDR2 is SVGIG in the germline V gene (reference sequence). This CDR3 has 11 residues. Trimming removed 2 bases at V and 5 bases at J, with 6 bases between. For the CDR3, the DNA is TGTGCCTGGAGTCCAGGCGAGACCCAGTACTTC. This translates into CAWSPGETQYF.

This clone was seen just once. This chain connects TRBV5-4 to TRBJ2-2; 10 positions agree with TRBD2. V gave up 3 bases and J gave up 0 bases; unmatched junction bases: 2. Germline CDR1 reads SGHNT; CDR2 reads YYREEE (reference sequence). This CDR3 is 16 amino acids long. CDR3 loop: CASSWGLATNTGELFF. Written as DNA, the CDR3 is TGTGCCAGCAGCTGGGGACTAGCGACGAACACCGGGGAGCTGTTTTTT.

The chain joins TRBV24-1 to TRBJ2-2; possibly TRBD2 for D (5 bases). Trimming removed 2 bases from V and 2 bases from J, with 14 bases in between. Germline assignment: CDR1 KGHDR and CDR2 SFDVKD. CDR3 length equals 17 residues. Here the CDR3 DNA reads TGTGCCACCAGTGATTCCCAGGAGGTTGTTAACACCGGGGAGCTGTTTTTT. This codes for CATSDSQEVVNTGELFF.

This clone was recorded once. The J gene is TRBJ2-1, the V gene TRBV12-5, with D maybe TRBD1 (5 bases). Germline-derived CDR1 and CDR2 are LGHNT and FRNRAP. V lost 6 bases to trimming and J lost 6 bases, with 15 bases between them. The CDR3 covers 14 residues. CDR3 nucleotides: TGTGCTAGTGGACTTTCGGCGACAGTCAATGAGCAGTTCTTC. It translates to CASGLSATVNEQFF.

This clone was recorded once. The chain couples TRBV18 to TRBJ1-6; TRBD1 agrees at 9 bases. This CDR3 comprises 16 residues. The V segment lost 4 bases and the J segment 7 bases; nucleotides outside the gene matches: 8. Germline-derived CDR1 and CDR2 are KGHSH and LQKENI. The chain's CDR3 is CASSQTGTGTNSPLHF. The CDR3, as DNA: TGTGCCAGCTCACAAACCGGGACAGGGACCAATTCACCCCTCCACTTT.

The chain couples TRBV7-8 to TRBJ1-2; 7 positions agree with TRBD1. With V trimmed by 5 bases and J by 6 bases, 9 bases remained unmatched. CDR1 SGHVS and CDR2 FQNEAQ come from the germline V gene. CDR3 length: 14 amino acids. The CDR3 region is CASSPDRDSHGYTF. DNA for the CDR3: TGTGCCAGCAGCCCCGACAGGGATTCACATGGCTACACCTTC.

CDR3 in amino acids: CASSFTQGDTIYF. The DNA for the CDR3 is TGTGCCAGCAGTTTTACCCAGGGGGACACCATATATTTT. The chain joins TRBV28 to TRBJ1-3, with 7 nucleotides matching TRBD1. The V and J ends lost 3 bases and 8 bases, in that order; junction bases with no gene match: 4. This CDR3 contains 13 residues. Germline assignment: CDR1 MDHEN and CDR2 SYDVKM. The whole variable domain, remainder taken from reference TRBV28 and TRBJ1-3, is DVKVTQSSRYLVKRTGEKVFLECVQDMDHENMFWYRQDPGLGLRLIYFSYDVKMKEKGDIPEGYSVSREKKERFSLILESASTNQTSMYLCASSFTQGDTIYFGEGSWLTVV.

This chain links TRBV19 with TRBJ1-5; no clear D. CDR3 length: 14 amino acids. Trimming removed 7 bases from V and 4 bases from J, with 14 bases in between. Germline-derived CDR1 and CDR2 are LNHDA and SQIVND (reference sequence). CDR3 bases: TGTGCCAGTACTCCTCCTCGGGGAAATCAGCCCCAGCATTTT. Its protein is CASTPPRGNQPQHF.